This T cell receptor (beta chain) comes out of a study of CD8+ T cells in alopecia areata (dated by TCRdb to 2016 to 2019). Broadly, across the study: To study T cell clonal expansion in alopecia areata, the researchers applied high-throughput TCRbeta sequencing to both the C3H/HeJ mouse model and human patients. Human TCRbeta sequencing covered scalp tissue and sorted CD4+ and CD8+ peripheral blood T cells from patchy and totalis/universalis alopecia areata patients and healthy controls. Clonality in the scalp was compared among normal scalp (n=4), patchy alopecia areata scalp (n=8), and alopecia totalis/universalis scalp (n=8). RNA was obtained with the PAXgene miRNA kit for fixed scalp, the miRNeasy kit for PBMCs, and the RNeasy kit for mouse skin. TCRbeta CDR3 regions were amplified by immunoSEQ multiplex PCR using 35 Vbeta forward and 13 Jbeta reverse primers. The full study reports these points: Compared with normal scalp, lesional scalp, particularly in alopecia totalis/universalis, had higher clonality and more expanded CD8+ clones, which suggests antigenic drive. Unlike mouse skin, which is dominated by gammadelta T cells, normal human skin has resident alphabeta T cells that are also sequenced, and this complicates analysis of the scalp TCR repertoire. Compared with mice, TCR sequences shared between patients were less clear, possibly partly because of HLA diversity across the patient population.

This clone appeared a single time. No antigen is known for it. No base quality values were provided; no much bigger clone lies one nucleotide off. PBMCs were isolated by density centrifugation and stained for CD3, CD4 and CD8, after which CD4+ and CD8+ T cells were sorted on a FACSAria. Scalp biopsies and blood samples were obtained from unaffected controls. The CDR3 starts with the cysteine, ends with the phenylalanine, and has 12 residues. The CDR3 DNA has 36 bases and is translated from base 1. V sheds 1 base and J sheds 5 bases, leaving 6 bases between their ends. CDR1 SGHRS and CDR2 YFSETQ are derived from the germline V gene. Libraries were constructed by the immunoSEQ multiplex PCR assay. For TCR sequencing, RNA was extracted from every sample and reverse transcribed into cDNA to serve as template. SuperScript III was used for first-strand cDNA synthesis, primed with a 2:1 mix of oligo-dT and random hexamers. Amplification bias was assessed with a synthetic immune receptor repertoire, and residual bias was removed computationally. From the authors' description of their analysis: After raw reads were preprocessed to remove errors, the CDR3 was defined following IMGT conventions as running from the conserved cysteine to phenylalanine. To get clonality, Shannon entropy was normalized by log2 of the number of productive unique TCRs and the result was subtracted from 1. Scalp TCRbeta sequences were cross-referenced with sorted blood CD4 and CD8 repertoires so that the CD4 or CD8 identity of scalp clones could be inferred. This is the immuneACCESS table as TCRdb keeps it, with only in-frame sequences that have V and J called. A part of the clones is gone; compared with another copy, unresolved V genes explain less than half, and the rest is unexplained. The DNA gave D and trimming, while V, J and clone size come from that table. This sample gives 120,000 to 150,000 clones in total; 62% of them show up just once. The top ten constitute 30% to 45% of the sample.

The clonotype comes from a human donor in good health. This chain is built from TRBV5-1 and TRBJ2-5; confidence is insufficient to name the D gene. Material for sequencing was CD8+ T cells sorted from blood. The CDR3 has the sequence CASSLLGETQYF. In nucleotides, the sequence is TGCGCCAGCAGCTTGTTGGGGGAGACCCAGTACTTC.